This T cell receptor beta chain was profiled in a study of beta chain features in type 1 diabetes. General study results and limits: Overrepresentation of cells with high TCR expression could result from cDNA sequencing.

Comment on this clone: Its target is unknown.

Sorted populations all had greater than 98% purity. What was sequenced were expressed TCRB transcripts, since all of the isolated RNA had been reverse transcribed. The method was immunoSEQ multiplex PCR; TCRdb's version includes in-frame clones alone and lacks a portion of them. This table has 130,000 to 150,000 clones, under 60% appearing once. This CDR3 comprises 16 residues. The germline CDR1 and CDR2 sequences are MNHNY and SVGAGI (reference sequence). The V segment lost 5 bases and the J segment 3 bases; nucleotides outside the gene matches: 3. Input material: Tregs from blood. The sequence was obtained from a man aged 18 to 35 in good health. This chain connects TRBV6-6 to TRBJ2-3; 15 bases are shared with TRBD2. The DNA for the CDR3 is TGTGCCAGCAGTCTCGGACTAGCGGGGGGGACAGATACGCAGTATTTT. Its translation: CASSLGLAGGTDTQYF.